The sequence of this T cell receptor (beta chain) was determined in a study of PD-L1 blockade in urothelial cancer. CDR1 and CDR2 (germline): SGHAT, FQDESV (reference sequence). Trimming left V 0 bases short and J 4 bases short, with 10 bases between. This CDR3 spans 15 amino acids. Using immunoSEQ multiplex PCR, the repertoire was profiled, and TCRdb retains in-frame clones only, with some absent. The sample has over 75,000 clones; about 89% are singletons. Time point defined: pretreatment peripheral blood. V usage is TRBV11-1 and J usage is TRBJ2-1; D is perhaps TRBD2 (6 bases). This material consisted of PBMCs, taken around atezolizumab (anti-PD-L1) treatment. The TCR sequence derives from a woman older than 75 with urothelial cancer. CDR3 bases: TGTGCCAGCAGCTTAGCTAGCGGAGGTTACAATGAGCAGTTCTTC. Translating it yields CASSLASGGYNEQFF.